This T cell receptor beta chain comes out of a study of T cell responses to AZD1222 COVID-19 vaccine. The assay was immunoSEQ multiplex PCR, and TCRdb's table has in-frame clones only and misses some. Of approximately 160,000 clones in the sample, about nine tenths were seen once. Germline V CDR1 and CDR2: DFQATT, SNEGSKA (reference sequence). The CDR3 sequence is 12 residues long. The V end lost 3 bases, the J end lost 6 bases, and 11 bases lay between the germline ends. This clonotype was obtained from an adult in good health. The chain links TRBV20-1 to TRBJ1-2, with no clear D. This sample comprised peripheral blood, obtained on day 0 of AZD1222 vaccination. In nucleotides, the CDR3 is TGCAGTGCTAGTCGTCCCAGTCATGGCTACACCTTC. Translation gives CSASRPSHGYTF.